This entry lists 17 T cell receptor beta chains sequenced from one sample in a study of T cells after yellow fever vaccination. TCRdb itself ran the 5' RACE reads through MiXCR, one entry per CDR3 protein. The table records under 400,000 distinct CDR3 sequences, around 10% of them present only once. This material consisted of PBMCs, taken on the day of the first yellow fever vaccination. The source is a man younger than 35 who received the YFV17D yellow fever vaccine.

The genes are TRBV12-3 or TRBV12-4 and TRBJ2-3, with 8 bases matching TRBD2. There are 16 residues in the CDR3. The V segment lost 6 bases and the J segment 5 bases; nucleotides outside the gene matches: 13. CDR3 protein: CASRGRFALAEDTQYF. The CDR3 DNA follows: TGTGCCAGCAGAGGTCGATTTGCACTAGCGGAAGATACGCAGTATTTT.

About this clonotype itself: A clone one base away is much larger, so this may be a read error. The chain recombines TRBV28 with TRBJ2-5; 7 bases line up with TRBD2. This CDR3 region has 15 residues. The germline V gene encodes CDR1 MDHEN and CDR2 SYDVKM. The CDR3 DNA reads as TGTGCCAGCAGTTTGTGGGAGGGGAATCGAGAGACCCGGTACTTC. Residues: CASSLWEGNRETRYF.

The V call is TRBV5-1, the J call TRBJ1-5, with 10 bases fitting TRBD1. The CDR3 extends over 17 amino acids. V lost 0 bases, J lost 7 bases, and 10 bases stayed unmatched. The germline V gene encodes CDR1 SGHRS and CDR2 YFSETQ. In nucleotides, the CDR3 is TGCGCCAGCAGCTTGGGACCGGGGACAGGGGCAGAGCAGCCCCAGCATTTT. Its translation is CASSLGPGTGAEQPQHF.

The chain is built from TRBV20-1 and TRBJ1-2; 9 positions agree with TRBD1. With V trimmed by 5 bases and J by 4 bases, 11 bases remained unmatched. Germline assignment: CDR1 DFQATT and CDR2 SNEGSKA (reference sequence). CDR3 length: 15 amino acids. The CDR3 region has the DNA TGCAGTGCTCCCCATGGGACAGGGTGGAGCTATGGCTACACCTTC. This codes for CSAPHGTGWSYGYTF.

This clonotype has only a few counts. The genes are TRBV27 and TRBJ2-3; possibly TRBD1 or TRBD2 for D (6 bases each). The CDR3 contains 15 residues. Trimming took off 7 bases at V and 4 bases at J, with 18 bases between the two ends. Germline CDR1 reads MNHEY; CDR2 reads SMNVEV (reference sequence). The CDR3 coding sequence is TGTGCCAGCACCAGAATGGGGGGCCGGCCAGATACGCAGTATTTT. It is translated as CASTRMGGRPDTQYF.

The genes are TRBV27 and TRBJ2-7, with D uncertain. This CDR3 is 14 amino acids long. Between the trimmed V and J ends, which lost 4 bases and 2 bases, there was a span of 12 bases. Germline CDR1 reads MNHEY; CDR2 reads SMNVEV (reference sequence). CDR3 DNA: TGTGCCAGCAGTTCGCTGGCCAGACCCTACGAGCAGTACGTC. It codes for CASSSLARPYEQYV.

The V call is TRBV13, the J call TRBJ1-3; no clear D gene. V lost 5 bases and J lost 3, with 11 bases in between. This CDR3 is built from 14 residues. Germline CDR1 and CDR2: PRHDT and FYEKMQ (reference sequence). The CDR3 DNA sequence: TGTGCCAGCAGCCCAGTAGGTGGTGGAAACACCATATATTTT. It yields the protein CASSPVGGGNTIYF.

Ten or more counts support this clonotype. The chain uses TRBV10-3 and TRBJ1-1, with D unresolved. The CDR3 runs 14 residues. In germline, CDR1 is ENHRY, CDR2 SYGVKD. Deletions cut 6 bases from V and 2 bases from J, with 13 bases between. The CDR3 nucleotides are TGTGCCATCAGCGTACAGAGAATAAACACTGAAGCTTTCTTT. Its protein is CAISVQRINTEAFF.

V and J are TRBV19 and TRBJ2-1; 9 bases are shared with TRBD2. CDR3 length: 14 residues. Germline-derived CDR1 and CDR2 are LNHDA and SQIVND (reference sequence). The ends lost 5 bases at V and 7 bases at J; junction bases unmatched: 6. The CDR3 DNA reads as TGTGCCAGTAGTCTGCGGGGGGGCAGGAATGAGCAGTTCTTC. Its translation: CASSLRGGRNEQFF.

In this sample, this clonotype turned up a few times. V and J are TRBV7-9 and TRBJ1-6; 9 bases match TRBD1. The CDR3 length is 15 residues. Trimming cost V 8 bases and J 10 bases; bases outside gene matches: 12. CDR1 is SEHNR and CDR2 is FQNEAQ in the germline V gene (reference sequence). The CDR3 DNA is TGTGCCAGCCGAGCATCCGGGACAGGGAGGTCACCCCTCCACTTT. Residues: CASRASGTGRSPLHF.

The V call is TRBV5-1, the J call TRBJ2-5; 7 positions agree with TRBD1. J gave up 2 bases and V 2 bases, and 6 bases lay outside the gene matches. Germline V gene lookup returns CDR1 SGHRS and CDR2 YFSETQ. This CDR3 contains 15 residues. The CDR3 coding sequence is TGCGCCAGCAGCTTACGCCCGGGACAGCAAGAGACCCAGTACTTC. Translated: CASSLRPGQQETQYF.

This clonotype has just a few counts. The chain carries TRBV4-2 and TRBJ2-1, with TRBD1 identical over 7 bases. V trimming: 8 bases; J trimming: 6 bases; junction bases outside the gene matches: 13. Germline CDR1 is LGHNA and CDR2 is YNFKEQ. The CDR3 is 15 amino acids. CDR3 in amino acids: CASGSTGAMGNEQFF. The CDR3 region has the DNA TGTGCCAGCGGGTCCACAGGGGCCATGGGCAATGAGCAGTTCTTC.

At least ten counts were recorded for this clonotype. The chain uses TRBV4-1 and TRBJ2-3; D is tentatively TRBD1 or TRBD2 (6 bases each). Germline CDR1 is MGHRA and CDR2 is YSYEKL. The CDR3 totals 18 residues. V was shortened by 0 bases and J by 2 bases, with 18 bases between the two germline ends. This chain's CDR3 is CASSQEMDRGLSTDTQYF. The CDR3 nucleotides read TGCGCCAGCAGCCAAGAGATGGATCGGGGGCTCTCCACAGATACGCAGTATTTT.

This clonotype turned up a few times. The chain joins TRBV20-1 to TRBJ2-1; D is possibly TRBD1 or TRBD2 (5 bases each). Trimming shortened V by 4 bases and J by 3 bases, and 13 bases separated the two germline ends. Germline V gene data show CDR1 as DFQATT and CDR2 as SNEGSKA (reference sequence). The length of the CDR3 is 14 residues. The CDR3 spells CSAIRDQGYNEQFF. CDR3 in DNA: TGCAGTGCTATCCGGGACCAGGGCTACAATGAGCAGTTCTTC.

This clonotype turned up a few times. This chain links TRBV9 with TRBJ2-3; D is uncertain. Trimming shortened V by 1 base and J by 4 bases, and 7 bases separated the two germline ends. This CDR3 is built from 13 residues. Germline loops: CDR1 SGDLS, CDR2 YYNGEE. CDR3 loop: CASSVNRADTQYF. In DNA, the CDR3 is TGTGCCAGCAGCGTAAATAGGGCAGATACGCAGTATTTT.

The CDR3, as DNA: TGTGCCAGCAGCCAAGCGACGGGAGGCTCCTACAATGAGCAGTTCTTC. Translated: CASSQATGGSYNEQFF. The gene calls are TRBV3-1 and TRBJ2-1; 7 bases line up with TRBD2. The V segment lost 1 base and the J segment 0 bases; nucleotides outside the gene matches: 3. The CDR3 covers 16 residues. From germline, CDR1 is LGHDT and CDR2 YNNKEL (reference sequence).

This clonotype was counted between two and nine times. This chain uses TRBV10-2 with TRBJ2-5; 7 bases are a match to TRBD2. V was clipped by 4 bases and J by 1 base; unmatched bases: 6. Germline V gene sequence: CDR1 WSHSY, CDR2 SAAADI. CDR3 size: 15 residues. The CDR3 reads CASSVGGGIQETQYF. The DNA of the CDR3 is TGCGCCAGCAGTGTGGGCGGGGGAATCCAAGAGACCCAGTACTTC.